This T cell receptor beta chain was recorded in a study of cytomegalovirus exposure and HLA in healthy donors. Overall study findings and caveats: A later analysis found most CMV-associated TCR beta chains apparently HLA-restricted. In a later analysis, at a false discovery rate of 0.05, approximately 16,000 TCR beta sequences matched HLA alleles. It was assumed in the presence/absence analyses that sequencing depth was roughly uniform across donors. It was reported that TCR beta sequences correctly inferred the HLA-A and HLA-B alleles for most subjects.

Germline lookup yields CDR1 SGHNT and CDR2 YYREEE (reference sequence). The V segment lost 1 base and the J segment 3 bases; nucleotides outside the gene matches: 2. This CDR3 region has 15 residues. Comments on this clone: Its antigen is unknown.

PCR used 60 Vbeta primers and 13 Jbeta primers. Clones were sequenced by immunoSEQ multiplex PCR, and TCRdb holds only the in-frame ones, with some missing. The sample includes approximately 150,000 clones, more than 75% of them seen just once. The TCR was taken from a man between 18 and 29 years old in good health and CMV-seropositive. The chain is built from TRBV5-4 and TRBJ2-2; 8 bases line up with TRBD2. Material for sequencing was PBMCs. CDR3 bases: TGTGCCAGCAGCTTGACTAGCGGATACACCGGGGAGCTGTTTTTT. Translating it yields CASSLTSGYTGELFF. Using reference TRBV5-4 and TRBJ2-2 for the parts outside the CDR3, the full variable domain is ETGVTQSPTHLIKTRGQQVTLRCSSQSGHNTVSWYQQALGQGPQFIFQYYREEENGRGNFPPRFSGLQFPNYSSELNVNALELDDSALYLCASSLTSGYTGELFFGEGSRLTVL.